The TCR beta chain described here comes from a study of blood T cell repertoires in COVID-19. In the study overall: Whether acute or convalescent, the COVID-19 samples came from the United States, Italy and Spain. The cDNA or gDNA used as material had been derived from T cells, B-cell-depleted T cells, or PBMCs.

Germline values: CDR1 MGHRA, CDR2 YSYEKL. This CDR3 has 18 residues. With 0 bases removed from V and 1 base from J, the gap between germline ends came to 19 bases. In the original workflow: It was from reference gene primer amplification that nucleated cell counts were estimated. Assay used: immunoSEQ multiplex PCR; TCRdb lists only in-frame clones, some missing. V, J and clone size derive from that table, while D and trimming were established from the DNA sequence. Of roughly 250,000 clones listed, 82% are singletons. The sequenced sample was peripheral blood. The V call is TRBV4-1, the J call TRBJ2-7; the D gene is possibly TRBD2 (6 bases). This TCR derives from a woman over 75 with active or convalescent COVID-19. The CDR3 DNA reads TGCGCCAGCAGCCAAGAAGGAGGGATAGGGCGGATGTCCTACGAGCAGTACTTC. It codes for CASSQEGGIGRMSYEQYF.